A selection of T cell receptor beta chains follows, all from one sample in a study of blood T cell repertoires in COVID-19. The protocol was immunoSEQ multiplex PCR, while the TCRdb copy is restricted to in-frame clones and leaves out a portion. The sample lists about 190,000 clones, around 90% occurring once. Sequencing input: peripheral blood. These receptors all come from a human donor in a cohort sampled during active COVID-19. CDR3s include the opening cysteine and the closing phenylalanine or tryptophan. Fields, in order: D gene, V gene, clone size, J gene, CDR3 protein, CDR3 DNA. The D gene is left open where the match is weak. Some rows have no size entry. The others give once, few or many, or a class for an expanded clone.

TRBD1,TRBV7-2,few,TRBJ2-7,CASSLTGQSSYEQYF,TGTGCCAGCAGCTTAACGGGACAGAGCTCCTACGAGCAGTACTTC
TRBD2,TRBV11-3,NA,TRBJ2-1,CASSPGTSGYNEQFF,TGTGCCAGCAGCCCCGGGACTAGCGGTTACAATGAGCAGTTCTTC
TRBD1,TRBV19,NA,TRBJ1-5,CASRPGQRNYSNQPQHF,TGTGCCAGTAGGCCGGGACAGCGAAATTATAGCAATCAGCCCCAGCATTTT
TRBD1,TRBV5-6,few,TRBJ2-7,CASSLTGTGNEQYF,TGTGCCAGCAGCCTGACCGGGACAGGGAACGAGCAGTACTTC
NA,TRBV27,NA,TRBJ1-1,CASRRGGDEAFF,TGTGCCAGCCGTCGAGGGGGGGATGAAGCTTTCTTT
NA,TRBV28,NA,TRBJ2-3,CASSQGLFADTQYF,TGTGCCAGCAGTCAGGGACTGTTCGCCGATACGCAGTATTTT
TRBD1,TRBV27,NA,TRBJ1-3,CASSLSRGGTGAGNTIYF,TGTGCCAGCAGTTTATCGCGGGGGGGGACAGGGGCTGGAAACACCATATATTTT
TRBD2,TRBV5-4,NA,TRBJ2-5,CASSMLGEGAETQYF,TGTGCCAGCAGCATGCTCGGGGAGGGCGCGGAGACCCAGTACTTC
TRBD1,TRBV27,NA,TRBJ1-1,CASSLLGQGGSKNTEAFF,TGTGCCAGCAGTCTCCTAGGACAGGGCGGAAGTAAGAACACTGAAGCTTTCTTT
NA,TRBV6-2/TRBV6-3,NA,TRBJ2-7,CASSYLGGYEQYF,TGTGCCAGCAGTTATCTGGGGGGCTACGAGCAGTACTTC
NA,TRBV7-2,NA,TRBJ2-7,CASSSLPVDYEQYF,TGTGCCAGCAGCTCACTCCCGGTAGACTACGAGCAGTACTTC
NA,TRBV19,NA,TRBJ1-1,CASSDSEYTEAFF,TGTGCCAGTAGCGACAGTGAGTACACTGAAGCTTTCTTT
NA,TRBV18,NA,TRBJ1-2,CASSPRSSATGANYGYTF,TGTGCCAGCTCACCAAGGTCATCCGCGACGGGAGCTAACTATGGCTACACCTTC
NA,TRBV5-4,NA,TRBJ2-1,CASSGGLYNEQFF,TGTGCCAGCAGCGGGGGACTGTACAATGAGCAGTTCTTC
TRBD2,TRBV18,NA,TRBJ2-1,CASSASGADNEQFF,TGTGCCAGCTCAGCTAGCGGGGCTGACAATGAGCAGTTCTTC
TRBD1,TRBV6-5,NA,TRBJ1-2,CASSYGQGHGYTF,TGTGCCAGCAGTTACGGACAGGGGCATGGCTACACCTTC
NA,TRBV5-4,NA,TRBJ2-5,CASSFDTKETQYF,TGTGCCAGCAGCTTTGACACGAAGGAGACCCAGTACTTC
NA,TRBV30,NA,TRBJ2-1,CAWSPSRESKVQFF,TGTGCCTGGAGCCCCTCTCGGGAGTCAAAAGTACAGTTCTTC
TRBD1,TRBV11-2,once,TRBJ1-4,CASSSYGQGEVGEKLFF,TGTGCCAGCAGCTCATACGGACAGGGGGAGGTGGGTGAAAAACTGTTTTTT
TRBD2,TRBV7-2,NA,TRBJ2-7,CASSYRLAGTSYEQYF,TGTGCCAGCAGCTACCGACTAGCGGGGACCTCCTACGAGCAGTACTTC
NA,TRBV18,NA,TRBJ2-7,CASSPQASAPYEQYF,TGTGCCAGCTCACCCCAGGCTAGCGCTCCTTACGAGCAGTACTTC
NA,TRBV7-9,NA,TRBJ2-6,CASSQDGRSTSGANVLTF,TGTGCCAGCAGTCAGGATGGGAGATCGACTTCTGGGGCCAACGTCCTGACTTTC
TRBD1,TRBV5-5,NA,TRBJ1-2,CASSLSVGQGNYGYTF,TGTGCCAGCAGCCTGTCCGTGGGACAGGGTAACTATGGCTACACCTTC